Shown below are 13 T cell receptor beta chains from a single sample sequenced in a study of T cells in Graves' hyperthyroidism and ophthalmopathy (dated by TCRdb to the late 2010s). Library construction relied on multiplex PCR. Instrument used: Illumina HiSeq 2000. The TCR beta CDR3 regions were amplified from the RNA transcripts. The first round of RT-PCR for the TCR CDR3 was performed with the HTBI primer set and the Qiagen OneStep RT-PCR kit. TCRdb reworked the public reads: Q25 trimming with fastp, MiXCR clone assembly, productive beta chains retained. Identical CDR3 protein sequences are pooled into one entry, listed with their most common genes and DNA. This sample comprises around 370,000 distinct CDR3 sequences, under 20% of them detected only once. In total, the top ten clones hold 35% to 50% of the sample. Sequences were obtained from blood. The receptor set was obtained from a man aged 18 to 30 with Graves' ophthalmopathy.

At least ten counts were recorded for this clonotype. This chain links TRBV2 with TRBJ2-1; D is unresolved. This CDR3 has 15 residues. Between the trimmed V and J ends, which lost 0 bases and 7 bases, there was a span of 13 bases. Germline CDR1 reads SNHLY; CDR2 reads FYNNEI. CDR3: CASSEAGRRTNEQFF. CDR3 nucleotides: TGTGCCAGCAGTGAAGCCGGCCGACGGACGAATGAGCAGTTCTTC. Looking up the rest from reference TRBV2 and TRBJ2-1 gives the full variable domain: EPEVTQTPSHQVTQMGQEVILRCVPISNHLYFYWYRQILGQKVEFLVSFYNNEISEKSEIFDDQFSVERPDGSNFTLKIRSTKLEDSAMYFCASSEAGRRTNEQFFGPGTRLTVL.

The chain carries TRBV2 and TRBJ2-3, with 14 bases lining up with TRBD2. Germline CDR1 is SNHLY and CDR2 is FYNNEI. CDR3 size: 17 residues. Trimming at V came to 6 bases and at J to 5 bases, leaving 10 bases not matched to a gene. In nucleotides, the CDR3 is TGTGCCAGCAGCGACGGGACTAGCGGGAGTTTCGGAGATACGCAGTATTTT. It encodes CASSDGTSGSFGDTQYF.

The gene calls are TRBV27 and TRBJ1-5; 7 bases map to TRBD1. The germline V gene encodes CDR1 MNHEY and CDR2 SMNVEV (reference sequence). The CDR3 is 13 residues long. V lost 6 bases, J lost 7 bases, and 6 bases stayed unmatched. The chain's CDR3 is CASSGQVWQPQHF. The DNA for the CDR3 is TGTGCCAGCAGCGGACAGGTTTGGCAGCCCCAGCATTTT.

About this clonotype: A single base separates this from a much larger clone, so it may be a read error. V gene TRBV28 combines with J gene TRBJ1-5, with 8 bases that match TRBD1. The CDR3 length is 13 residues. CDR1 MDHEN and CDR2 SYDVKM come from the germline V gene. The CDR3 region is CASNGQGNQPRHF. The CDR3 DNA reads as TGTGCCAGCAACGGACAGGGCAATCAGCCCCGGCATTTT.

The genes are TRBV20-1 and TRBJ2-3, with TRBD2 matching 13 bases. J lost 6 bases, V lost 5 bases, and 11 bases had no gene match. Germline V gene data show CDR1 as DFQATT and CDR2 as SNEGSKA (reference sequence). The CDR3 has 16 residues. The CDR3: CSAPLRLAGGGDTQYF. For the CDR3, the DNA is TGCAGTGCTCCACTGAGACTAGCGGGAGGCGGGGATACGCAGTATTTT.

This clonotype was recorded many times. The chain is built from TRBV3-1 and TRBJ1-2; D is ambiguous. The CDR3 contains 15 residues. Germline loops: CDR1 LGHDT, CDR2 YNNKEL (reference sequence). Between the trimmed V and J ends, which lost 0 bases and 4 bases, there was a span of 12 bases. The CDR3 nucleotides are TGTGCCAGCAGCCAAGAATGGGGAGGCCGCTATGGCTACACCTTC. It encodes CASSQEWGGRYGYTF. Combining the CDR3 with reference TRBV3-1 and TRBJ1-2 gives the whole variable domain DTAVSQTPKYLVTQMGNDKSIKCEQNLGHDTMYWYKQDSKKFLKIMFSYNNKELIINETVPNRFSPKSPDKAHLNLHINSLELGDSAVYFCASSQEWGGRYGYTFGSGTRLTVV.

This clonotype occurred many times. The chain couples TRBV20-1 to TRBJ2-7; D uncertain. The CDR3 loop spans 11 amino acids. CDR1 is DFQATT and CDR2 is SNEGSKA in the germline V gene (reference sequence). V lost 5 bases, J lost 2 bases, and 7 bases lay in between. Here the CDR3 DNA reads TGCAGTGCTGCCCTAACCTACGAGCAGTACTTC. It codes for CSAALTYEQYF.

This clonotype was found many times. The chain has TRBV12-3 or TRBV12-4 and TRBJ2-1, with TRBD1 as a possible D gene (6 bases). The V end lost 5 bases, the J end lost 12 bases, and 14 bases lay between the germline ends. CDR3 length: 12 amino acids. DNA of the CDR3: TGTGCCAGCAGTCCGGGACATTCTGGGCAGTTCTTC. Translated, it gives CASSPGHSGQFF.

In this sample, this clonotype turned up many times. This chain links TRBV10-1 with TRBJ2-7; 7 bases line up with TRBD1. This CDR3 region has 14 residues. Trimming took 1 base from V and 7 from J; bases not matched to a gene: 7. The germline CDR1 and CDR2 sequences are WNHNN and SYGVQD (reference sequence). CDR3 loop: CASSEFRGPAEQYF. CDR3 DNA: TGCGCCAGCAGTGAGTTTAGGGGGCCAGCTGAGCAGTACTTC.

This clonotype was observed a handful of times. The V and J genes are TRBV7-3 and TRBJ1-1; 7 bases line up with TRBD1. The CDR3 is 17 residues long. Trimming cost V 4 bases and J 2 bases; bases outside gene matches: 13. CDR1 and CDR2 (germline): SGHTA, FQGTGA. The CDR3: CASSSGGTGEANTEAFF. For the CDR3, the DNA is TGTGCCAGCAGCTCCGGGGGCACAGGGGAAGCTAACACTGAAGCTTTCTTT.

In this sample, this clonotype turned up many times. The V gene is TRBV20-1, the J gene TRBJ2-5, with TRBD1 matching over 11 bases. CDR1 and CDR2 from the germline V gene are DFQATT and SNEGSKA (reference sequence). V lost 3 bases and J lost 5; bases outside the gene matches: 8. CDR3 size: 15 residues. DNA for the CDR3: TGCAGTGCTAGGGACGGACAGGGGGCGCTTGAGACCCAGTACTTC. Amino acids: CSARDGQGALETQYF.

The rearrangement joins TRBV20-1 to TRBJ2-1, with 9 bases matching TRBD1. This CDR3 is 15 amino acids long. CDR1 is DFQATT and CDR2 is SNEGSKA in the germline V gene (reference sequence). After removal of 1 base from V and 4 bases from J, the junction contained 5 bases not matched to a gene. The CDR3 bases are TGCAGTGCTAGAGGGAAGGGACAGGGATACAATGAGCAGTTCTTC. The encoded protein is CSARGKGQGYNEQFF.

The chain uses TRBV20-1 and TRBJ1-6, with D tentatively TRBD1 (5 bases). The V gene lost 5 bases and the J gene lost 1 base, with 21 bases spanning the gap. The CDR3 runs to 18 residues. The germline V gene encodes CDR1 DFQATT and CDR2 SNEGSKA (reference sequence). CDR3 region: CSARYQGMRGSYNSPLHF. In nucleotides, the CDR3 is TGCAGTGCTCGATACCAGGGTATGAGGGGTTCCTATAATTCACCCCTCCACTTT.